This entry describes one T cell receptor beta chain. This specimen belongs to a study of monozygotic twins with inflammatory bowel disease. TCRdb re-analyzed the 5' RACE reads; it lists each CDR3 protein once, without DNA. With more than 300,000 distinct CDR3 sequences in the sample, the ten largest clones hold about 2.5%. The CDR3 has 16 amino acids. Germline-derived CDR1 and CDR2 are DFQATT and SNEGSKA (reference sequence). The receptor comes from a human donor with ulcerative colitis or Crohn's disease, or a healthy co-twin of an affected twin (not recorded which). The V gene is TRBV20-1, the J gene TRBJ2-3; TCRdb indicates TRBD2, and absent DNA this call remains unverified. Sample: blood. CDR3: CSARRGGPRSTDTQYF.